This T cell receptor beta chain appears in the sequencing data of a study of early T cells in non-severe SARS-CoV-2 infection. Overall study: Bulk RNA isolated from unsorted whole blood underwent sequencing; chains were not paired.

Germline loops: CDR1 SGHRS, CDR2 YFSETQ. The junction had 4 bases not matched to a gene; V was cut back by 0 bases and J by 0 bases. The CDR3 runs 17 residues. This clonotype was observed many times. MiXCR, applied by TCRdb to the 5' RACE reads, yields one record per CDR3 protein. The repertoire holds over 75,000 distinct CDR3 sequences, about 12% seen once, with 2% to 2.5% in the top ten. This chain uses TRBV5-1 with TRBJ2-2, with 8 nucleotides matching TRBD1. The receptor was derived from an adult who was a healthcare worker with PCR-confirmed SARS-CoV-2 infection or an uninfected control (not recorded which). The material sequenced was whole blood. The CDR3 DNA is TGCGCCAGCAGCTTGGGGGGACAGGCAACGAACACCGGGGAGCTGTTTTTT. The encoded protein is CASSLGGQATNTGELFF.